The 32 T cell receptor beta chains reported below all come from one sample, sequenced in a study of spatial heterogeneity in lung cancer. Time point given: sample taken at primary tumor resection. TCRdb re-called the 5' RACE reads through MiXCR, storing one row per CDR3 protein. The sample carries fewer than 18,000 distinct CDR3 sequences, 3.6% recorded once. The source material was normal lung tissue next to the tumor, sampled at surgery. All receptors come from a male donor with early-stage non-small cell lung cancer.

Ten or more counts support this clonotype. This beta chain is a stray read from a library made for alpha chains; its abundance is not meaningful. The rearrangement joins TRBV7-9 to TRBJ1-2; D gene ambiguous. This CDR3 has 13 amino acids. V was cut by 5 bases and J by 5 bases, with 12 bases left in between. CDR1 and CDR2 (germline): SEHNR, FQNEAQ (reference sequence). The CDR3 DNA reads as TGTGCCAGCAGCGGTGGGAATCAGTATGGCTACACCTTC. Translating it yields CASSGGNQYGYTF.

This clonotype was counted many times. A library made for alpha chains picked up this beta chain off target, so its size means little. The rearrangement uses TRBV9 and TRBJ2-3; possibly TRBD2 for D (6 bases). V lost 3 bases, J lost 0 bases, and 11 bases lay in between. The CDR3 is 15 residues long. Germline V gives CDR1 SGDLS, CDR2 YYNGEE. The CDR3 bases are TGTGCCAGCAGCGCGTGGGACTCCAGCACAGATACGCAGTATTTT. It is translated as CASSAWDSSTDTQYF. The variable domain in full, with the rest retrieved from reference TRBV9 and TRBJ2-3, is DSGVTQTPKHLITATGQRVTLRCSPRSGDLSVYWYQQSLDQGLQFLIQYYNGEERAKGNILERFSAQQFPDLHSELNLSSLELGDSALYFCASSAWDSSTDTQYFGPGTRLTVL.

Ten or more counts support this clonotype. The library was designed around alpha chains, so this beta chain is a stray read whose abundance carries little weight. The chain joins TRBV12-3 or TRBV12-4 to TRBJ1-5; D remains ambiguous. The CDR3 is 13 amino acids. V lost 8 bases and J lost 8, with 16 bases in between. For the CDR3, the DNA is TGTGCCAGCGTTCGTCTGCTTGGGGAGCCCCAGCATTTT. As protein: CASVRLLGEPQHF.

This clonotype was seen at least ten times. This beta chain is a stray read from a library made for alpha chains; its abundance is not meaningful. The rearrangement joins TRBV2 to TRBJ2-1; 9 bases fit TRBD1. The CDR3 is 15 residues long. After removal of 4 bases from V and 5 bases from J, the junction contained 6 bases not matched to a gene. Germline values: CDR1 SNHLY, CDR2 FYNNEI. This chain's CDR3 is CASSGAGTGHNEQFF. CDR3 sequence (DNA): TGTGCCAGCAGTGGCGCAGGGACAGGGCACAATGAGCAGTTCTTC.

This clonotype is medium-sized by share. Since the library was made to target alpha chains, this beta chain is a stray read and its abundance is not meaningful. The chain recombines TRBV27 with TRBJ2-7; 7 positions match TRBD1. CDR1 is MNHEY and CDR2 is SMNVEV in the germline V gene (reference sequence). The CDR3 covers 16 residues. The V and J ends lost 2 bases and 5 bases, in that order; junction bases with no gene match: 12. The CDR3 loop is CASSLGPQQGIDEQYF. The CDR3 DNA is TGTGCCAGCAGTTTAGGGCCCCAACAGGGGATTGACGAGCAGTACTTC.

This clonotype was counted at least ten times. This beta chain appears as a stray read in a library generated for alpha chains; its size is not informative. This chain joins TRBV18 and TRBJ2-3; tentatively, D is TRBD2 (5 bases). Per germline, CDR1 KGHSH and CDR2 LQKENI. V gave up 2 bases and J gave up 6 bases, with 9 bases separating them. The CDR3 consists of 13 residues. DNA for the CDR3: TGTGCCAGCTCACCATTCCAGCGGGATACGCAGTATTTT. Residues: CASSPFQRDTQYF.

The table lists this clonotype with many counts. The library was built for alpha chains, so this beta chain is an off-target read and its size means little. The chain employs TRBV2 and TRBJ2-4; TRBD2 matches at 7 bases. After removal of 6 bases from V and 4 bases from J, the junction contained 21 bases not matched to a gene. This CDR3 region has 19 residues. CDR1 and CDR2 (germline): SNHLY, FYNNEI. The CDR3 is CASSRDAGAPLSQKNIQYF. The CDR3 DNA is TGTGCCAGCAGCAGGGATGCGGGAGCCCCACTCTCCCAGAAAAACATTCAGTACTTC.

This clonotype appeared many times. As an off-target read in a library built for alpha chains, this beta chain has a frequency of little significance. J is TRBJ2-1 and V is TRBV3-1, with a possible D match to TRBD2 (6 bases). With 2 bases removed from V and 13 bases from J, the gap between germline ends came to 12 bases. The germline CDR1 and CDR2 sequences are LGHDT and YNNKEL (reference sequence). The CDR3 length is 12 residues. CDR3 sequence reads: CASSQTREHQFF. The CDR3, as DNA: TGTGCCAGCAGCCAAACCCGGGAGCATCAGTTCTTC.

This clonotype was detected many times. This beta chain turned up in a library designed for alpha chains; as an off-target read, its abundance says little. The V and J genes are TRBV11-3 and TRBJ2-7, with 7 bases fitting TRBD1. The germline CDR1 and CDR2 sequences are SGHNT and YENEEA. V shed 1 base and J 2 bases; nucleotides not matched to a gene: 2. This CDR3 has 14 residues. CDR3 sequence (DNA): TGTGCCAGCAGCTTAGCACAGGGGACCTACGAGCAGTACTTC. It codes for CASSLAQGTYEQYF. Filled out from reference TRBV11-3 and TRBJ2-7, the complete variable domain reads EAGVVQSPRYKIIEKKQPVAFWCNPISGHNTLYWYLQNLGQGPELLIRYENEEAVDDSQLPKDRFSAERLKGVDSTLKIQPAELGDSAVYLCASSLAQGTYEQYFGPGTRLTVT.

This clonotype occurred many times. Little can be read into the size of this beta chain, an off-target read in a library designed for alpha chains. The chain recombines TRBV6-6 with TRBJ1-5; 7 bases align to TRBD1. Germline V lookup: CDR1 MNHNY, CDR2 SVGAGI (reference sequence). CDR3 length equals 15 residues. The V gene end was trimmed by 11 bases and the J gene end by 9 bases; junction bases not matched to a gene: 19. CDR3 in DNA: TGTGCCGTATATCCCCACCGGACAGGCGAAAGGCCCCAGCATTTT. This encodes CAVYPHRTGERPQHF.

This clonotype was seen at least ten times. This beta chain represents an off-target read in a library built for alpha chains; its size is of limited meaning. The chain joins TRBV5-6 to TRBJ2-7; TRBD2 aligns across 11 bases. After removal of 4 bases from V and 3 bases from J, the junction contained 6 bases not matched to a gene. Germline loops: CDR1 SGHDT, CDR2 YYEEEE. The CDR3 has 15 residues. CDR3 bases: TGTGCCAGCAGCCCGATCCTAGCGGGGGGCTACGAGCAGTACTTC. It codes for CASSPILAGGYEQYF.

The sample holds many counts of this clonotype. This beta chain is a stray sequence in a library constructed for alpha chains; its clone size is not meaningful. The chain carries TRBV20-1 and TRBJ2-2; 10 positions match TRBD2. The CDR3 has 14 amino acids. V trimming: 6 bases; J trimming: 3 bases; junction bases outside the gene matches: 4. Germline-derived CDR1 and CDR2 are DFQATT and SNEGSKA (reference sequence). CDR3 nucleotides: TGCAGTGCCCCTAGCGGGAGTGACACCGGGGAGCTGTTTTTT. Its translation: CSAPSGSDTGELFF.

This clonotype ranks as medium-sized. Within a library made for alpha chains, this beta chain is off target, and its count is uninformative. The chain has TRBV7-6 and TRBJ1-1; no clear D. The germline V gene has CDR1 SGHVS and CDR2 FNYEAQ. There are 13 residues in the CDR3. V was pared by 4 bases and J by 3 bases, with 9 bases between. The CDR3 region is CASSSQEHTEAFF. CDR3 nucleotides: TGTGCCAGCAGCTCCCAGGAGCACACTGAAGCTTTCTTT.

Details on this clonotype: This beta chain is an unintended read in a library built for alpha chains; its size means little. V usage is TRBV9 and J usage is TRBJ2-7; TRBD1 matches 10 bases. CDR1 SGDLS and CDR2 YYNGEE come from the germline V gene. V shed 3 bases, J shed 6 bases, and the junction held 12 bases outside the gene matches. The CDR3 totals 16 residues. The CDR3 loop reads CASSGPPGQGSGEQYF. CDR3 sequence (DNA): TGTGCCAGCAGCGGGCCACCGGGACAGGGGTCGGGCGAGCAGTACTTC. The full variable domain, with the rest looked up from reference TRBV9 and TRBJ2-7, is DSGVTQTPKHLITATGQRVTLRCSPRSGDLSVYWYQQSLDQGLQFLIQYYNGEERAKGNILERFSAQQFPDLHSELNLSSLELGDSALYFCASSGPPGQGSGEQYFGPGTRLTVT.

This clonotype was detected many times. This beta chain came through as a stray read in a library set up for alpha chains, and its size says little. The CDR3 region is CSARNTASSEQYF. CDR3 bases: TGCAGTGCTAGAAATACAGCTTCAAGCGAGCAGTACTTC. This sequence joins TRBV20-1 and TRBJ2-7; D gene uncertain. This CDR3 contains 13 residues. Trimming left V 2 bases short and J 6 bases short, with 14 bases between. Per the germline V gene, CDR1 is DFQATT and CDR2 is SNEGSKA (reference sequence).

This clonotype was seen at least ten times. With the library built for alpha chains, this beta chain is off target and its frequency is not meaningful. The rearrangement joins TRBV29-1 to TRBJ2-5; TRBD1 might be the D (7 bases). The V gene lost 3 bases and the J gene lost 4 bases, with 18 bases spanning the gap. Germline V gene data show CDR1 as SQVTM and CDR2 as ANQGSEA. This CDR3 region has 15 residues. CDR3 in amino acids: CSVEGQGGIGETQYF. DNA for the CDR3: TGCAGCGTTGAGGGCCAGGGGGGCATCGGAGAGACCCAGTACTTC.

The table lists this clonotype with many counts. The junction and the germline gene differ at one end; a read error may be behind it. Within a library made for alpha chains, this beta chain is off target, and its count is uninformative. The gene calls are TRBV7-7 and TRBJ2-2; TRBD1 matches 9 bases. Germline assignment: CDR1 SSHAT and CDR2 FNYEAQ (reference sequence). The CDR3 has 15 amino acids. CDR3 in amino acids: CASSSGTGPTGELFF. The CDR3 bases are TGTGCTAGCAGCTCCGGGACAGGGCCCACCGGGGAGCTGTTTTTT.

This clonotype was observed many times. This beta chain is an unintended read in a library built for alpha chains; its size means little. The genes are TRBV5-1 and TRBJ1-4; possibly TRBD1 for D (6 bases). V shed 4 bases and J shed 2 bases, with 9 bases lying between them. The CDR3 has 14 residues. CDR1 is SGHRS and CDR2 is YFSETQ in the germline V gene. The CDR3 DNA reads TGCGCCAGCAGCCCGGACAGCACTAATGAAAAACTGTTTTTT. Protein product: CASSPDSTNEKLFF. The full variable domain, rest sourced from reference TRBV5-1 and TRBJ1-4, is KAGVTQTPRYLIKTRGQQVTLSCSPISGHRSVSWYQQTPGQGLQFLFEYFSETQRNKGNFPGRFSGRQFSNSRSEMNVSTLELGDSALYLCASSPDSTNEKLFFGSGTQLSVL.

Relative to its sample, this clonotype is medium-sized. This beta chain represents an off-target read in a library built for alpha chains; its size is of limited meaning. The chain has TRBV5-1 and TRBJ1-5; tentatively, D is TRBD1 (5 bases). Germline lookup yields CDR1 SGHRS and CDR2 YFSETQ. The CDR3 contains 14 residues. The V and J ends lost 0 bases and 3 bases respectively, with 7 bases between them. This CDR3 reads CASSLEGPNQPQHF. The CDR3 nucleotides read TGCGCCAGCAGCTTGGAGGGACCCAATCAGCCCCAGCATTTT.

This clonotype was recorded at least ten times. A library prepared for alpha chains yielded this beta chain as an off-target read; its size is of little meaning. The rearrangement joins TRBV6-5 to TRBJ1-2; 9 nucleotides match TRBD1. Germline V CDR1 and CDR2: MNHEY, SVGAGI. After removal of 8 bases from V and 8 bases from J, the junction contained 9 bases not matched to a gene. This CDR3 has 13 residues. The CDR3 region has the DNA TGTGCCAGCTACGGGGGACAGGGTGGAGGCTACACCTTC. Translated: CASYGGQGGGYTF.

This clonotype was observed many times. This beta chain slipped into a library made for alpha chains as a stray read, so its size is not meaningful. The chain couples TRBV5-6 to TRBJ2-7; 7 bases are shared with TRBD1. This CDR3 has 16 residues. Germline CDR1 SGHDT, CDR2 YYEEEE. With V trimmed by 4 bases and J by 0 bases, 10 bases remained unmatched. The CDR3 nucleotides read TGTGCCAGCAGCCTCCTAGGGACAGAGTTCTCCTACGAGCAGTACTTC. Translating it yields CASSLLGTEFSYEQYF.

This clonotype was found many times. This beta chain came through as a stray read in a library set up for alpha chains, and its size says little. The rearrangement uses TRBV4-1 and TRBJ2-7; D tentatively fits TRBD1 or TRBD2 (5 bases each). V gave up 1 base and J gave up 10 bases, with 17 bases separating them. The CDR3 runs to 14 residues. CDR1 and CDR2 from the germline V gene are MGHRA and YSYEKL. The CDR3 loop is CASSQAEGTEDQYF. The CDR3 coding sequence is TGCGCCAGCAGCCAAGCGGAAGGGACCGAGGATCAGTACTTC.

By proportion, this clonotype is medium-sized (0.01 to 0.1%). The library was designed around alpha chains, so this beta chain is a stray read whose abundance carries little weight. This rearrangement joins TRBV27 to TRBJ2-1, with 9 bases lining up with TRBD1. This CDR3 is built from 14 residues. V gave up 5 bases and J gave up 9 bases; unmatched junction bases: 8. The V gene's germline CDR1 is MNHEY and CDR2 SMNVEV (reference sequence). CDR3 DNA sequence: TGTGCCAGCAGTATGGACAGGGGATTAGGTGAGCAGTTCTTC. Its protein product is CASSMDRGLGEQFF.

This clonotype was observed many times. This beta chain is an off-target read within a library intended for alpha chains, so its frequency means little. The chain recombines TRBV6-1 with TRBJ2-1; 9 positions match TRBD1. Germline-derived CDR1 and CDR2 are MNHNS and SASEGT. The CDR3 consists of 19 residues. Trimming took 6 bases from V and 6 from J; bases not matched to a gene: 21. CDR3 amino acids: CASSPTAVPGQGPFNEQFF. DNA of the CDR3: TGTGCCAGCAGCCCGACCGCTGTACCGGGACAGGGTCCGTTCAATGAGCAGTTCTTC.

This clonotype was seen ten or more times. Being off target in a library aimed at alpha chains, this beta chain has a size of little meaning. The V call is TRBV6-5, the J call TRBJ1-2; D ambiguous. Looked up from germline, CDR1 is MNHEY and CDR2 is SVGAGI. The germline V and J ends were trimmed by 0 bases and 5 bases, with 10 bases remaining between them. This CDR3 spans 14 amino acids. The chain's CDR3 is CASSYSRTPYGYTF. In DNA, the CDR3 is TGTGCCAGCAGTTACTCGAGAACTCCTTATGGCTACACCTTC.

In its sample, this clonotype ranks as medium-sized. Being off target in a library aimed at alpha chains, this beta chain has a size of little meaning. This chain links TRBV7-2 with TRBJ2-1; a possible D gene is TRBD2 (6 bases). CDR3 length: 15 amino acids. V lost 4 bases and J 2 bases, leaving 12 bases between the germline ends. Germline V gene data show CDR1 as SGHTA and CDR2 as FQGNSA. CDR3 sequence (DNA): TGTGCCAGCAGCTCTAGCGTCCAGGCCTACAATGAGCAGTTCTTC. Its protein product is CASSSSVQAYNEQFF.

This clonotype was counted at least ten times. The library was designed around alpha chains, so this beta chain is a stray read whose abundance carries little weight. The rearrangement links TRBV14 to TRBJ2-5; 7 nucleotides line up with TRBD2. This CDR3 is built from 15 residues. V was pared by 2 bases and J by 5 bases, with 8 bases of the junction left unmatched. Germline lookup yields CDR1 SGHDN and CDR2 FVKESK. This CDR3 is CASSQQLAIGETQYF. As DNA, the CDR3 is TGTGCCAGCAGCCAACAACTAGCGATCGGGGAGACCCAGTACTTC.

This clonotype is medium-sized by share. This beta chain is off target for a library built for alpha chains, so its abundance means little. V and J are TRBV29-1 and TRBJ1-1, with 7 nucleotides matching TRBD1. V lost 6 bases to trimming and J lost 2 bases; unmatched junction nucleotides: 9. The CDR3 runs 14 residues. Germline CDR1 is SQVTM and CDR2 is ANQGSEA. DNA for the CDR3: TGCAGCGTCCCTCTGGGGACAGTCAACACTGAAGCTTTCTTT. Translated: CSVPLGTVNTEAFF.

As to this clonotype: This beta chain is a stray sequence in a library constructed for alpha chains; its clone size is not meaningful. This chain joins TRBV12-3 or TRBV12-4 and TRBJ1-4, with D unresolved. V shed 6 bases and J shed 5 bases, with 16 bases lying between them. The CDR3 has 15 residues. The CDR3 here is CASSPGVGSNEKLFF. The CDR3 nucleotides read TGTGCCAGCAGCCCCGGTGTGGGTTCGAATGAAAAACTGTTTTTT.

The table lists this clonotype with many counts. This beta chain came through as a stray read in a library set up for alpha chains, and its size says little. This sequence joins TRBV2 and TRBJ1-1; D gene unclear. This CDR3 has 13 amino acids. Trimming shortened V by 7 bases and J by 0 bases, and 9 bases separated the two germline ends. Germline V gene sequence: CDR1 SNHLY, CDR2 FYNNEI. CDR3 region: CASNGLLNTEAFF. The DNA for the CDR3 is TGTGCCAGCAACGGACTGCTGAACACTGAAGCTTTCTTT.

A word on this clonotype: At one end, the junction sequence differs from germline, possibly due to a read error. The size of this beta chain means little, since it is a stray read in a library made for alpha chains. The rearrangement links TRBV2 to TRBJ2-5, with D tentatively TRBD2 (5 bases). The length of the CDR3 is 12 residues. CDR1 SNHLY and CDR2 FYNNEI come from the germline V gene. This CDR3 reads CASSRFEGPQYF. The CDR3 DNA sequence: TGTGCCAGCAGTCGTTTCGAGGGCCCCCAATACTTC. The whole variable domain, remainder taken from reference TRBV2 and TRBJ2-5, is EPEVTQTPSHQVTQMGQEVILRCVPISNHLYFYWYRQILGQKVEFLVSFYNNEISEKSEIFDDQFSVERPDGSNFTLKIRSTKLEDSAMYFCASSRFEGPQYFGPGTRLLVL.

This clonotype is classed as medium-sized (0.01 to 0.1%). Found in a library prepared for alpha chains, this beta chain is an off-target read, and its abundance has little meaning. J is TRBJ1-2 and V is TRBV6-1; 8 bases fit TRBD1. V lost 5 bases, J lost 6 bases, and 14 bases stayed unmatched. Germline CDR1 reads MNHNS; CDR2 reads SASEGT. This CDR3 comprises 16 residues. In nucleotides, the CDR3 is TGTGCCAGCAGTACCGGACAGGGTTGGTCCTGGAATGGCTACACCTTC. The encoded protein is CASSTGQGWSWNGYTF.